A selection of T cell receptor beta chains follows, all from one sample in a study of shared clonotypes between healthy human individuals. Measured with immunoSEQ multiplex PCR; TCRdb has only the in-frame clones, and not every one. This table holds approximately 99,000 clones, more than 65% found once. Material for sequencing was memory CD8+ T cells sorted from blood. These receptors were collected from a woman younger than 45 in good health. Each CDR3 is given with its conserved first and last residue. A D gene is named only where the DNA matches it firmly. The size entry is marked missing in some rows and otherwise reads once, few, many or a size class.

TGTGCCAGTTGTGTTCCTGAGCAGTTCTTC CASCVPEQFF TRBV19 . many TRBJ2-1
TGTGCCAGCAGCTTGGATTCGGGAAGAGGCTCCTACGAGCAGTACTTC CASSLDSGRGSYEQYF TRBV5-8 . . TRBJ2-7
TGTGCCAGCAGCCCGAGGGTTGCCGGGGAGCTGTTTTTT CASSPRVAGELFF TRBV7-9 . . TRBJ2-2
TGCGCCAGCAGCTTGGCCGACAGTAGAACCTACGAGCAGTACTTC CASSLADSRTYEQYF TRBV5-1 . few TRBJ2-7
TGTGCCACCAGCAGACCCCGGGAGTGGGGGGATAGGTTTCAAGAAAAACTGTTTTTT CATSRPREWGDRFQEKLFF TRBV15 . . TRBJ1-4
TGTGCCAGCAGTCCGGGACTAGCGGGACACTCACCCCTCACAGATACGCAGTATTTT CASSPGLAGHSPLTDTQYF TRBV27 TRBD2 . TRBJ2-3
TGTGCCAGCAGTCTGTTGGCGGGGGACTACGAGCAGTACTTC CASSLLAGDYEQYF TRBV7-8 TRBD2 few TRBJ2-7
TGTGCCAGCAGTGGCCCGACGGATACACAGGGATCGGAGACCCAGTACTTC CASSGPTDTQGSETQYF TRBV25-1 . . TRBJ2-5
TGTGCCAGCAGCCAAGATATGACAGCCAATCAGCCCCAGCATTTT CASSQDMTANQPQHF TRBV4-2 . . TRBJ1-5
TGTGCCAGCAGTTCTTACAGGGGGCGCGAAAAAGCTTTCTTT CASSSYRGREKAFF TRBV28 TRBD1 . TRBJ1-1
TGTGCCAGCAGTCCGACTGGGGAGGTTACGGGGAACACCATATATTTT CASSPTGEVTGNTIYF TRBV28 . . TRBJ1-3
TGTGCCAGCAGTTACGGTAGCTCTGGGGCCAACGTCCTGACTTTC CASSYGSSGANVLTF TRBV6-5 . many TRBJ2-6
TGTGCTTCGGGGACAGGGGATATCTCCGGGGCCAACGTCCTGACTTTC CASGTGDISGANVLTF TRBV19 TRBD1 many TRBJ2-6
TGTGCCAGCAGTTACACCCGCCCTGGGGCCAACGTCCTGACTTTC CASSYTRPGANVLTF TRBV6-6 . few TRBJ2-6
TGTGCCAGCAGCTTGGGCAGGAAAGCTAACTATGGCTACACCTTC CASSLGRKANYGYTF TRBV11-1 . . TRBJ1-2
TGTGCCAGCAGCTCCGAAGCTACGAAGCAGTACTTC CASSSEATKQYF TRBV13 . . TRBJ2-7
TGTGTCAGCAGTGAAACTAGCGGGGACTACAATGAGCAGTTCTTC CVSSETSGDYNEQFF TRBV6-1 TRBD2 . TRBJ2-1
TGTGCCAGTACCCCCCAGGGACTTAGCAATCAGCCCCAGCATTTT CASTPQGLSNQPQHF TRBV19 . . TRBJ1-5
TGTGCCAGCAGCGTTGGTAGCGGGAGTGGAGGTACGCAGTATTTT CASSVGSGSGGTQYF TRBV6-5 TRBD2 . TRBJ2-3
TGTGCCTGGAGTGTAGGGCAGGGTGAGGAGGAGACCCAGTACTTC CAWSVGQGEEETQYF TRBV30 . . TRBJ2-5